This TCR beta chain was found in a study of shared clonotypes between healthy human individuals. Several immunoSEQ 96-well plates shared each subset's DNA, each plate a replicate. Generated by immunoSEQ multiplex PCR, the TCRdb table keeps only in-frame clones and is missing some. This sample has millions of clones, with approximately 94% found just once. Splitting the CD4+ cells yielded a CD45RA+ naive subset and a CD45RA-negative memory subset. For this clone: Its specificity is unknown. The sample holds other DNA sequences that translate to the same CDR3.

Findings and caveats of the study: Donor clonotype sharing was expected to depend on sequencing depth. Relative to clonotypes present in all four donors, those not shared had lower generation probabilities.

The V end was cut by 2 bases, the J end by 5 bases, with 7 bases between. The V gene's germline CDR1 is SGHRS and CDR2 YFSETQ. This CDR3 is built from 12 residues. The specimen was naive CD4+ T cells sorted from blood. Subset noted: CD45RA+ positively selected. The chain couples TRBV5-1 to TRBJ1-1; D might be TRBD1 (5 bases). This sequence originates from a man aged 18 to 29 in good health. The CDR3: CASSFGGTEAFF. The DNA of the CDR3 is TGCGCCAGCAGCTTCGGGGGGACTGAAGCTTTCTTT.